A selection of T cell receptor beta chains follows, all from one sample in a study of blood T cell repertoires in COVID-19. This table comes from immunoSEQ multiplex PCR, and its TCRdb copy is limited to in-frame clones, with some not included. The sample has 350,000 to 400,000 clones, 86% seen once. The material sequenced was peripheral blood. The receptors were sampled from an older woman with COVID-19, enrolled during active disease. The CDR3 runs from the conserved cysteine through the conserved F or W. Fields, in order: D gene, V gene, clone size, J gene, CDR3 DNA, CDR3 protein. The D gene is left open where the match is weak. The size of a clone is reported for some rows only, either as once, few or many, or as a class for expanded clones.

D gene: .
V gene: TRBV6-5
clone size: .
J gene: TRBJ1-2
CDR3 DNA: TGTGCCAGCAGTTGGCTTTCCGGGTCTGCGCAGGGCTACACCTTC
CDR3 protein: CASSWLSGSAQGYTF

D gene: TRBD1
V gene: TRBV27
clone size: .
J gene: TRBJ1-1
CDR3 DNA: TGTGCCAGCAGCTCGGGGGGGACAGGGAGGACTGAAGCTTTCTTT
CDR3 protein: CASSSGGTGRTEAFF

D gene: .
V gene: TRBV6-6
clone size: .
J gene: TRBJ1-2
CDR3 DNA: TGTGCCAGCAGCGTACAGGGTGACTATGGCTACACCTTC
CDR3 protein: CASSVQGDYGYTF

D gene: .
V gene: TRBV10-3
clone size: .
J gene: TRBJ1-5
CDR3 DNA: TGTGCCATCAGTGAGCATAATCAGCCCCAGCATTTT
CDR3 protein: CAISEHNQPQHF

D gene: .
V gene: TRBV3-1/TRBV3-2
clone size: .
J gene: TRBJ1-2
CDR3 DNA: TGTGCCAGCAGCCAAGCCAGAGGTGGCTACACCTTC
CDR3 protein: CASSQARGGYTF

D gene: .
V gene: TRBV7-3
clone size: .
J gene: TRBJ2-3
CDR3 DNA: TGTGCCAGCAGCTTATTCTCGCGGGGCAGCACAGATACGCAGTATTTT
CDR3 protein: CASSLFSRGSTDTQYF

D gene: .
V gene: TRBV7-9
clone size: .
J gene: TRBJ1-1
CDR3 DNA: TGTGCCAGCAGCCCGAGGGCGAGGGAAACTGAAGCTTTCTTT
CDR3 protein: CASSPRARETEAFF

D gene: TRBD1
V gene: TRBV7-3
clone size: once
J gene: TRBJ2-7
CDR3 DNA: TGTGCCAGCAGCTTAAAAGGGACAGGGATCCACGAGCAGTACTTC
CDR3 protein: CASSLKGTGIHEQYF

D gene: TRBD1
V gene: TRBV3-1/TRBV3-2
clone size: once
J gene: TRBJ2-7
CDR3 DNA: TGTGCCAGCAGCCAAGTGAACAGGGGCCTCTTGAAGCAGTACTTC
CDR3 protein: CASSQVNRGLLKQYF

D gene: TRBD2
V gene: TRBV9
clone size: .
J gene: TRBJ2-1
CDR3 DNA: TGTGCCAGCAGTGCTAGCGGGGGTGAAGATGAGCAGTTCTTC
CDR3 protein: CASSASGGEDEQFF

D gene: TRBD2
V gene: TRBV5-6
clone size: .
J gene: TRBJ2-2
CDR3 DNA: TGTGCCAGCAGCTCCCTAGCGGGGGGGACCGGGGAGCTGTTTTTT
CDR3 protein: CASSSLAGGTGELFF

D gene: .
V gene: TRBV19
clone size: few
J gene: TRBJ2-5
CDR3 DNA: TGTGCCAGTAGTATAAACAGAAAGGAGACCCAGTACTTC
CDR3 protein: CASSINRKETQYF

D gene: .
V gene: TRBV7-7
clone size: few
J gene: TRBJ1-1
CDR3 DNA: TGTGCCAGCAGCTCGTCGATACAGGACGCCGAAAGCGCTGAAGCTTTCTTT
CDR3 protein: CASSSSIQDAESAEAFF

D gene: .
V gene: TRBV30
clone size: .
J gene: TRBJ1-2
CDR3 DNA: TGTGCCTGGAGTGTATTGAGGAGCTATGGCTACACCTTC
CDR3 protein: CAWSVLRSYGYTF

D gene: .
V gene: TRBV30
clone size: .
J gene: TRBJ1-5
CDR3 DNA: TGTGCCTGGAGCCTCGGGGGAGGGGGCAATCAGCCCCAGCATTTT
CDR3 protein: CAWSLGGGGNQPQHF

D gene: TRBD1
V gene: TRBV27
clone size: .
J gene: TRBJ1-2
CDR3 DNA: TGTGCCAGCAGTTTCGGACAGGACTATGGCTACACCTTC
CDR3 protein: CASSFGQDYGYTF

D gene: .
V gene: TRBV7-8
clone size: once
J gene: TRBJ1-6
CDR3 DNA: TGTGCCAGCAGCTTAGGTGGGGGAAGGGACAATAATTCACCCCTCCACTTT
CDR3 protein: CASSLGGGRDNNSPLHF

D gene: TRBD1
V gene: TRBV10-1
clone size: .
J gene: TRBJ2-3
CDR3 DNA: TGCGCCAGCAGCCCCGGGACAGGAGGGGCAGATACGCAGTATTTT
CDR3 protein: CASSPGTGGADTQYF

D gene: .
V gene: TRBV11-2
clone size: .
J gene: TRBJ2-7
CDR3 DNA: TGTGCCAGCAGCCTGGCGGAGTCTTCCTACGAGCAGTACTTC
CDR3 protein: CASSLAESSYEQYF

D gene: TRBD1
V gene: TRBV19
clone size: .
J gene: TRBJ2-7
CDR3 DNA: TGTGCCAGTAGTACATGGACAGGGGACGAGCAGTACTTC
CDR3 protein: CASSTWTGDEQYF

D gene: .
V gene: TRBV4-2
clone size: .
J gene: TRBJ2-7
CDR3 DNA: TGTGCCAGCAGCCAAGAAGAGAATGCTTCCTACGAGCAGTACTTC
CDR3 protein: CASSQEENASYEQYF

D gene: TRBD1
V gene: TRBV9
clone size: .
J gene: TRBJ2-3
CDR3 DNA: TGTGCCAGCAGCGTAGGGGGACAGTACACAGATACGCAGTATTTT
CDR3 protein: CASSVGGQYTDTQYF

D gene: TRBD2
V gene: TRBV5-1
clone size: .
J gene: TRBJ2-2
CDR3 DNA: TGCGCCAGCAGCTTGGAAGCGGGGGGGCCCTGGACCGGGGAGCTGTTTTTT
CDR3 protein: CASSLEAGGPWTGELFF

D gene: .
V gene: TRBV3-1/TRBV3-2
clone size: .
J gene: TRBJ2-7
CDR3 DNA: TGTGCCAGCAGCCAAGTGGGGCGGTCCTACGAGCAGTACTTC
CDR3 protein: CASSQVGRSYEQYF

D gene: TRBD1
V gene: TRBV10-3
clone size: .
J gene: TRBJ2-2
CDR3 DNA: TGTGCCATCACCCAGGACAGGGGGGGGACCGGGGAGCTGTTTTTT
CDR3 protein: CAITQDRGGTGELFF

D gene: .
V gene: TRBV13
clone size: .
J gene: TRBJ1-1
CDR3 DNA: TGTGCCAGCAGCTCACAGGGATACAAGGCTTTCTTT
CDR3 protein: CASSSQGYKAFF

D gene: TRBD1
V gene: TRBV5-5
clone size: few
J gene: TRBJ2-1
CDR3 DNA: TGTGCCAGCAGCGTCGCCCGGGACAGGTCACGCAATGAGCAGTTCTTC
CDR3 protein: CASSVARDRSRNEQFF

D gene: TRBD1
V gene: TRBV9
clone size: .
J gene: TRBJ1-2
CDR3 DNA: TGTGCCAGCAGCGTAGCGGTAGGGGGCGCGTCTGGCTACACCTTC
CDR3 protein: CASSVAVGGASGYTF

D gene: TRBD1
V gene: TRBV20-1
clone size: .
J gene: TRBJ1-2
CDR3 DNA: TGCAGTGCTAGTCGACAGGGTTCGGACGGCTACACCTTC
CDR3 protein: CSASRQGSDGYTF

D gene: TRBD1
V gene: TRBV2
clone size: .
J gene: TRBJ1-2
CDR3 DNA: TGTGCCAGCAGGGCAGACGGACAGGGGGTCTATGGCTACACCTTC
CDR3 protein: CASRADGQGVYGYTF

D gene: TRBD1
V gene: TRBV4-1
clone size: .
J gene: TRBJ2-7
CDR3 DNA: TGCGCCAGCAGCCAAGATCAGGGGGCGCAGAACGAGCAGTACTTC
CDR3 protein: CASSQDQGAQNEQYF